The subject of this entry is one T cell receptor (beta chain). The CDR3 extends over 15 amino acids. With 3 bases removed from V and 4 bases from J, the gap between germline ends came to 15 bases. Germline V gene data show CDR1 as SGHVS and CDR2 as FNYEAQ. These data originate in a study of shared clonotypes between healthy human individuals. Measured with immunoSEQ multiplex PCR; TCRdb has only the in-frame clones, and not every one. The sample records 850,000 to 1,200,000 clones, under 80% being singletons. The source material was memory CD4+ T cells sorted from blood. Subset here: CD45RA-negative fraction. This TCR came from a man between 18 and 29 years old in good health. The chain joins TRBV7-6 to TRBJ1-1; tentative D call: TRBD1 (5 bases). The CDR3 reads CASSFYPGSGTEAFF. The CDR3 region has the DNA TGTGCCAGCAGCTTTTACCCAGGGTCGGGCACTGAAGCTTTCTTT.